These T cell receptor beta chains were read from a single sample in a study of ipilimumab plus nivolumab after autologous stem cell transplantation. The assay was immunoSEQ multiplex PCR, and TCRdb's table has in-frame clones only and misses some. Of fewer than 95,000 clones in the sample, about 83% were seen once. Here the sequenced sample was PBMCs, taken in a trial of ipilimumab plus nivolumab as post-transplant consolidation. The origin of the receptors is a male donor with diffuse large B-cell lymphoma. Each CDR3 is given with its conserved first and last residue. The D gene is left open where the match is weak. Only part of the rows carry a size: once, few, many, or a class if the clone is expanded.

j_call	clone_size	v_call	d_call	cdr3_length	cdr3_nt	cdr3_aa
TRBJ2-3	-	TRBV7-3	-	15	TGTGCCAGCAGCTTGAGAGGTTCCATTACAGATACGCAGTATTTT	CASSLRGSITDTQYF
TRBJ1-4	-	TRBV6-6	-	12	TGTGCCAGCAGAGCCGTGGAAGAAAAACTGTTTTTT	CASRAVEEKLFF
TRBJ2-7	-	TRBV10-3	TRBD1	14	TGTGCCATCAGCTCTGCAGGGACAGCGGAGGAGCAGTACTTC	CAISSAGTAEEQYF
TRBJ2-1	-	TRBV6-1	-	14	TGTGCCAGCAGGGCCGCGGGCGGATACAATGAGCAGTTCTTC	CASRAAGGYNEQFF
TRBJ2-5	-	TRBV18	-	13	TGTGCCAGCTCACCCAACCTGGGAGAGACCCAGTACTTC	CASSPNLGETQYF
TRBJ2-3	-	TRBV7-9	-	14	TGTGCCAGCAGCTTAACGCTTAGCACAGATACGCAGTATTTT	CASSLTLSTDTQYF
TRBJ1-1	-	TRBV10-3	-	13	TGTGCCATCAGTGGTACTTCGAACACTGAAGCTTTCTTT	CAISGTSNTEAFF
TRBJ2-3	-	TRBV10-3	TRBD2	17	TGTGCCATCAGTGACCCCCGACTAGCGGGGCGCACAGATACGCAGTATTTT	CAISDPRLAGRTDTQYF
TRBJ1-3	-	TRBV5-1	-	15	TGCGCCAGCAGCTTCGACCCGGAGGGAAGACACACCATATATTTT	CASSFDPEGRHTIYF
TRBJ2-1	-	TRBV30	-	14	TGTGCATGGGGTCGGCTAGCGCGATACAATGAGCAGTTCTTC	CAWGRLARYNEQFF
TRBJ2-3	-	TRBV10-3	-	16	TGTGCCATCAGTGATCTGGGGAACGGTGGAACAGATACGCAGTATTTT	CAISDLGNGGTDTQYF
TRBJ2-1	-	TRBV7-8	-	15	TGTGCCAGCAGCCCCCAGACGGGGTCCTACAATGAGCAGTTCTTC	CASSPQTGSYNEQFF
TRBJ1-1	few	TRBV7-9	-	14	TGTGCCAGCAGCGATCAGGACAGGAACACTGAAGCTTTCTTT	CASSDQDRNTEAFF
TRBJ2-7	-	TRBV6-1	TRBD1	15	TGTGCCAGCAGAAGAGCACCCGGACAGGCGAACGAGCAGTACTTC	CASRRAPGQANEQYF
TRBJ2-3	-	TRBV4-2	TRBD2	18	TGTGCCAGCAGCCAAGAGGGTAGCGGGGGTGGGCCGGGGGATACGCAGTATTTT	CASSQEGSGGGPGDTQYF
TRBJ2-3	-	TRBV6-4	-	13	TGTGCCAGCAGTGACGAACCCGAGGGTACGCAGTATTTT	CASSDEPEGTQYF
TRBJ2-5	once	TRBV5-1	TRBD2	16	TGCGCCAGCAGCTCAACTAGCGGGGGGATCCAAGAGACCCAGTACTTC	CASSSTSGGIQETQYF
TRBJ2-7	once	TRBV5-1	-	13	TGCGCCAGCCTACCTGGGACGTACTACGAGCAGTACTTC	CASLPGTYYEQYF
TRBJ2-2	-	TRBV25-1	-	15	TGTGCCAGCAGTGGCTCCTTGGGGGCCACCGGGGAGCTGTTTTTT	CASSGSLGATGELFF
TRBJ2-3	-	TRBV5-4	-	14	TGTGCCAGCAGCTTGGTGGGGGTCACAGATACGCAGTATTTT	CASSLVGVTDTQYF
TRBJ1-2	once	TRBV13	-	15	TGTGCCAGCAGCTTCCTCGCGGGGAGCGACTATGGCTACACCTTC	CASSFLAGSDYGYTF
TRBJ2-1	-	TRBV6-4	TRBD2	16	TGTGCCAGCAGTGACCTCGGACTAGCGGGGCACAATGAGCAGTTCTTC	CASSDLGLAGHNEQFF
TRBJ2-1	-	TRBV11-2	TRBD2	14	TGTGCCAGCAGCTTATCGAGCGGGGGAGGGGAGCAGTTCTTC	CASSLSSGGGEQFF
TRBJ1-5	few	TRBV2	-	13	TGTGCCAGCAGCTTAGGGGGGTGGGAGCCCCAGCATTTT	CASSLGGWEPQHF
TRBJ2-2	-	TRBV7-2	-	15	TGTGCCAGCAGCTTAGACGGGTATTGGACCGGGGAGCTGTTTTTT	CASSLDGYWTGELFF
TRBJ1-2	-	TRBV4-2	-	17	TGTGCCAGCAGCCAAGAATCCGGCCCGGGCTCCCTTTACGGCTACACCTTC	CASSQESGPGSLYGYTF
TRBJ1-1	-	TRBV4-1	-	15	TGCGCCAGCAGCCCCTCGCAGGGACCGAACACTGAAGCTTTCTTT	CASSPSQGPNTEAFF
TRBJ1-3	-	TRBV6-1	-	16	TGTGCCAGCAGTGAAGGTACAGGGAATAGGCGAAACACCATATATTTT	CASSEGTGNRRNTIYF
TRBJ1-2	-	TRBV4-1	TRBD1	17	TGCGCCAGCAGCCAACGTCAGGACAGGCCAGCTAACTATGGCTACACCTTC	CASSQRQDRPANYGYTF
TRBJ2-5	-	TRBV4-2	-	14	TGTGCCAGCAGCCTGGGAAGTCGCGGGGAGACCCAGTACTTC	CASSLGSRGETQYF
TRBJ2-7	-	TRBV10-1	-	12	TGCGCCAGCAATTGTGGACGGATCCCGCAGTACTTC	CASNCGRIPQYF
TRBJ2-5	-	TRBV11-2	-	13	TGTGCCAGCAGCCTTGACGGGGCAGGGACCCAGTACTTC	CASSLDGAGTQYF
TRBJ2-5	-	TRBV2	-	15	TGTGCCAGCAGTGAGATATGGGGAAACCAAGAGACCCAGTACTTC	CASSEIWGNQETQYF
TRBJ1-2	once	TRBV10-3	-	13	TGTGCCATCAGTGGTACGGGGAACTATGGCTACACCTTC	CAISGTGNYGYTF
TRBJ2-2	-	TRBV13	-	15	TGTGCCAGCAGCCCACGGGGAGACAACACCGGGGAGCTGTTTTTT	CASSPRGDNTGELFF
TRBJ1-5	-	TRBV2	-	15	TGTGCCAGCAGCCCGACCTTATATAGCAATCAGCCCCAGCATTTT	CASSPTLYSNQPQHF
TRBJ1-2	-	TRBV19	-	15	TGTGCCAGTACTAGGGAGACAGGAGTGACTCGTGGCTACACCTTC	CASTRETGVTRGYTF
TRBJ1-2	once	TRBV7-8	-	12	TGTGCCAGCAGTGGTTACAACTATGGCTACACCTTC	CASSGYNYGYTF
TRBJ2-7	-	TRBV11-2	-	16	TGTGCCAGCAGCTGGGAGGTGGCTAGCTGGGCCCCCGAGCAGTACTTC	CASSWEVASWAPEQYF
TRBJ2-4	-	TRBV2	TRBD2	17	TGTGCCAGCAGTGGGACTAGCGGGGGGTTAGCCAAAGACATTCAGTACTTC	CASSGTSGGLAKDIQYF
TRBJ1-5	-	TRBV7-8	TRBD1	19	TGTGCCAGCAGCGGAGGGGACAGGGCAAATATTTATAGCAATCAGCCCCAGCATTTT	CASSGGDRANIYSNQPQHF
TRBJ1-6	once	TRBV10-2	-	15	TGCGCCAGCAGGGGGACCAAAACGGGGAAGGTAGCCCTCCACTTT	CASRGTKTGKVALHF
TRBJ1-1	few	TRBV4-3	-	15	TGCGCCAGCAGCCAAGAACCTCGAGGGGGGACTGAAGCTTTCTTT	CASSQEPRGGTEAFF
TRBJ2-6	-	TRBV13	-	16	TGTGCCAGCAGCGAAACGAGGATCCCCGGGGCCAACGTCCTGACTTTC	CASSETRIPGANVLTF
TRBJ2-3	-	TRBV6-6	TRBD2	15	TGTGCCAGCAGCCGCCCCGGACTAGCTTCAGATACGCAGTATTTT	CASSRPGLASDTQYF
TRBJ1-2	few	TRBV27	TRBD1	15	TGTGCCTCTTCTCATACCGGGGGACAGGGAAGAGGCTACACCTTC	CASSHTGGQGRGYTF
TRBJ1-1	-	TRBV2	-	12	TGTGCCAGCACCACGGACTCCCTCGAAGCTTTCTTT	CASTTDSLEAFF
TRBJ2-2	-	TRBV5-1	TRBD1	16	TGCGCCAGCAGCTTAAGGGGACAGTCGAACACCGGGGAGCTGTTTTTT	CASSLRGQSNTGELFF
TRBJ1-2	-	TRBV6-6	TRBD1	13	TGTGCCAGCAGTCGACAGGGGAGCTATGGCTACACCTTC	CASSRQGSYGYTF
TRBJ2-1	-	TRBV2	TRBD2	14	TGTGCCAGCAGAAGACTAGCGGGGGGATCGGAGCAGTTCTTC	CASRRLAGGSEQFF
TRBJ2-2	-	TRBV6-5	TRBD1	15	TGTGCCAGCAGGCCGACGGACAGGGGCACCGGGGAGCTGTTTTTT	CASRPTDRGTGELFF
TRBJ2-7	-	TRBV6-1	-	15	TGTGCCAGCCCCCCTTGGGGTGTCGACCCCTACGAGCAGTACTTC	CASPPWGVDPYEQYF
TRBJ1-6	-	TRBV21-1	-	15	TGTGCCAGCAGCAATTATACAGGGGCGAGATCACCCCTCCACTTT	CASSNYTGARSPLHF
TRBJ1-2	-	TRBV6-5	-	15	TGTGCCAGCAGTTCCCCACCTCTCTGGGAGGGTGGCTACACCTTC	CASSSPPLWEGGYTF
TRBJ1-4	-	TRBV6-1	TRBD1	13	TGTGCCAGCAGTGAAAACAGGGGTCGGAAACTGTTTTTT	CASSENRGRKLFF
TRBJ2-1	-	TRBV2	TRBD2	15	TGTGCCAGCAGTGCTAGTAGCGGGGGAATCGATGAGCAGTTCTTC	CASSASSGGIDEQFF
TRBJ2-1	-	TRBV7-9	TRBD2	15	TGTGCCAGCAGCTCCCCTAGCGGGGGGGCTAATGAGCAGTTCTTC	CASSSPSGGANEQFF